These 6 T cell receptor beta chains share one sample of origin, sequenced in a study of PD-L1 blockade in urothelial cancer. Profiled with immunoSEQ multiplex PCR; TCRdb holds only in-frame clones, not every one. The data hold approximately 51,000 clones, with around 85% observed a single time. The specimen comprised PBMCs, sampled around atezolizumab (anti-PD-L1) treatment. The source of these receptors is a man aged 60-69 years with urothelial cancer.

The chain employs TRBV19 and TRBJ2-7, with D maybe TRBD2 (5 bases). V lost 3 bases to trimming and J lost 5 bases, with 14 bases between them. CDR3 size: 14 residues. Germline V CDR1 and CDR2: LNHDA, SQIVND (reference sequence). CDR3 amino acids: CASSISEGRHEQYF. The CDR3 nucleotides read TGTGCCAGTAGTATCTCAGAGGGTCGGCACGAGCAGTACTTC.

This clone was observed a single time. The chain couples TRBV19 to TRBJ1-2, with a weak D call TRBD1 (6 bases). Trimming pared 10 bases from V and 3 bases from J, leaving 15 bases between. Germline CDR1 LNHDA, CDR2 SQIVND (reference sequence). This CDR3 comprises 13 residues. For the CDR3, the DNA is TGTGCCACCAGGGGCGACGGCTACTATGGCTACACCTTC. Its translation is CATRGDGYYGYTF.

The rearrangement links TRBV11-3 to TRBJ2-7, with D possibly matching TRBD2 (5 bases). The V end lost 5 bases, the J end lost 6 bases, and 17 bases lay between the germline ends. Germline V gives CDR1 SGHNT, CDR2 YENEEA. This CDR3 region has 14 residues. CDR3 bases: TGTGCCAGCAGCATTACGGGGATGGTCGGCGAGCAGTACTTC. This encodes CASSITGMVGEQYF.

The DNA for the CDR3 is TGTGCCAGCAGTGAAGCCGCATCCATTGACAGGGGACGAGCGGATACGCAGTATTTT. Translating it yields CASSEAASIDRGRADTQYF. This chain joins TRBV2 and TRBJ2-3; 8 bases agree with TRBD1. CDR1 and CDR2 (germline): SNHLY, FYNNEI. This CDR3 contains 19 residues. V lost 0 bases, J lost 6 bases, and 17 bases stayed unmatched.

The chain uses TRBV9 and TRBJ2-3; D remains ambiguous. This CDR3 comprises 12 residues. V dropped 0 bases and J dropped 5 bases, with 4 bases sitting between them. Per the germline V gene, CDR1 is SGDLS and CDR2 is YYNGEE. CDR3 bases: TGTGCCAGCAGCGTAGTAGAAGATACGCAGTATTTT. It specifies CASSVVEDTQYF.

The chain has TRBV19 and TRBJ2-7; 7 bases are shared with TRBD1. The germline V gene has CDR1 LNHDA and CDR2 SQIVND (reference sequence). Trimming took 4 bases from V and 5 from J; bases not matched to a gene: 11. There are 15 residues in the CDR3. The CDR3 protein is CASSTRQGGRDEQYF. Here the CDR3 DNA reads TGTGCCAGTAGTACTAGACAGGGTGGAAGAGACGAGCAGTACTTC.